These 18 T cell receptor beta chains were sequenced from one sample in a study of blood T cell repertoires in COVID-19. Assay: immunoSEQ multiplex PCR; the TCRdb copy retains only in-frame clones and omits some. The data show 25,000 to 30,000 clones, approximately 67% seen once. What was sequenced was peripheral blood. All receptors come from a human donor in a cohort sampled during active COVID-19.

The J gene is TRBJ1-2, the V gene TRBV27; 9 bases match TRBD1. The CDR3 has 14 amino acids. CDR1 is MNHEY and CDR2 is SMNVEV in the germline V gene (reference sequence). The junction had 8 bases not matched to a gene; V was cut back by 4 bases and J by 8 bases. The CDR3 sequence is CASSSQTGGLGYTF. DNA of the CDR3: TGTGCCAGCAGTTCCCAGACAGGGGGTTTGGGCTACACCTTC.

This clone was picked up a small number of times. V gene TRBV3-1 (or the pseudogene TRBV3-2) combines with J gene TRBJ2-2, with TRBD2 as a possible D gene (6 bases). The length of the CDR3 is 16 residues. Germline V gene data show CDR1 as LGHDT and CDR2 as YNNKEL (reference sequence). Trimming removed 7 bases at V and 5 bases at J, with 20 bases between. DNA for the CDR3: TGTGCCAGCAAAGGAGGGACGGGGAGAAATACCGGGGAGCTGTTTTTT. Translation gives CASKGGTGRNTGELFF.

V gene TRBV5-4 combines with J gene TRBJ2-1, with D possibly matching TRBD2 (5 bases). Germline V lookup: CDR1 SGHNT, CDR2 YYREEE (reference sequence). Trimming cost V 3 bases and J 4 bases, with 17 bases left between them. The length of the CDR3 is 16 residues. The CDR3, as DNA: TGTGCCAGCAGCTCGGGCGGGCCGAAACCGTACAATGAGCAGTTCTTC. Translated, it gives CASSSGGPKPYNEQFF.

This chain uses TRBV2 with TRBJ1-2; D gene ambiguous. Germline CDR1 is SNHLY and CDR2 is FYNNEI. This CDR3 has 15 amino acids. V dropped 7 bases and J dropped 2 bases, with 17 bases sitting between them. In DNA, the CDR3 is TGTGCCAGCATGTCGTCACAGAAGGTCAACTATGGCTACACCTTC. Translation: CASMSSQKVNYGYTF.

The genes are TRBV19 and TRBJ1-5; TRBD1 aligns across 7 bases. The CDR3 has 14 amino acids. J lost 6 bases, V lost 4 bases, and 6 bases had no gene match. Germline CDR1 is LNHDA and CDR2 is SQIVND (reference sequence). The CDR3: CASSRSGGGQPQHF. In DNA, the CDR3 is TGTGCCAGTAGTAGATCAGGGGGTGGTCAGCCCCAGCATTTT.

The V and J genes are TRBV5-6 and TRBJ2-7; 8 bases fit TRBD1. Germline V gives CDR1 SGHDT, CDR2 YYEEEE. This CDR3 is 16 amino acids long. Trimming cost V 4 bases and J 4 bases; bases outside gene matches: 13. This chain's CDR3 is CASSQAPAGGFYEQYF. The CDR3 bases are TGTGCCAGCAGCCAGGCCCCGGCAGGGGGCTTTTACGAGCAGTACTTC.

The table lists this clone with a few counts. The J gene is TRBJ2-1, the V gene TRBV24-1, with 7 bases fitting TRBD2. After removal of 6 bases from V and 4 bases from J, the junction contained 5 bases not matched to a gene. Germline CDR1 reads KGHDR; CDR2 reads SFDVKD. The CDR3 extends over 14 amino acids. Written as DNA, the CDR3 is TGTGCCACCAGTCGGGGGGATACATACAATGAGCAGTTCTTC. Protein sequence: CATSRGDTYNEQFF.

DNA for the CDR3: TGTGCCAGCAGCTTGGCGGTTGGTCAGGTCTCCGGGGAGCTGTTTTTT. This encodes CASSLAVGQVSGELFF. The J gene is TRBJ2-2, the V gene TRBV5-5; no firm D call. Germline V gene sequence: CDR1 SGHKS, CDR2 YYEKEE (reference sequence). This CDR3 contains 16 residues. The V and J ends lost 0 bases and 6 bases respectively, with 15 bases between them.

The V call is TRBV5-4, the J call TRBJ2-2, with D maybe TRBD1 (6 bases). The length of the CDR3 is 16 residues. V lost 4 bases and J lost 5, with 18 bases in between. Germline V gene sequence: CDR1 SGHNT, CDR2 YYREEE (reference sequence). CDR3 nucleotides: TGTGCCAGCAGCGGCCCGTCAGGGGCGCGGACCGGGGAGCTGTTTTTT. Its protein is CASSGPSGARTGELFF.

This clone showed up just once. The chain employs TRBV27 and TRBJ2-3, with 12 bases aligning to TRBD2. The trim removed 2 bases at V and 2 bases at J, leaving 8 bases unmatched. The CDR3 sequence is 18 residues long. Germline CDR1 is MNHEY and CDR2 is SMNVEV (reference sequence). For the CDR3, the DNA is TGTGCCAGCAGTTTAAGGCTAGCGGGAGGGGTCTCCACAGATACGCAGTATTTT. Its translation is CASSLRLAGGVSTDTQYF.

The chain carries TRBV5-1 and TRBJ1-1, with D perhaps TRBD1 (5 bases). The CDR3 runs to 13 residues. The germline V gene has CDR1 SGHRS and CDR2 YFSETQ. Trimming took off 4 bases at V and 1 base at J, with 8 bases between the two ends. CDR3 DNA: TGCGCCAGCAGCCTGACAGAGAACACTGAAGCTTTCTTT. This gives the protein CASSLTENTEAFF.

The rearrangement links TRBV28 to TRBJ1-5, with TRBD1 as a possible D gene (6 bases). Trimming took off 2 bases at V and 3 bases at J, with 11 bases between the two ends. Germline V gives CDR1 MDHEN, CDR2 SYDVKM. The CDR3 has 15 residues. CDR3 in DNA: TGTGCCAGCAGTTTAAAAGGACAGCTCAATCAGCCCCAGCATTTT. Amino acids: CASSLKGQLNQPQHF.

V usage is TRBV5-6 and J usage is TRBJ2-7; D gene unclear. The V gene's germline CDR1 is SGHDT and CDR2 YYEEEE. Trimming shortened V by 0 bases and J by 2 bases, and 9 bases separated the two germline ends. This CDR3 spans 14 amino acids. CDR3 DNA: TGTGCCAGCAGCTTGGGGCTACAGCCCTACGAGCAGTACTTC. Amino acid sequence: CASSLGLQPYEQYF.

For this clone: The same CDR3 can be traced to other DNA sequences in this sample. The gene calls are TRBV11-2 and TRBJ1-6; D is undetermined. Trimming removed 9 bases at V and 2 bases at J, with 11 bases between. The CDR3 runs 14 residues. Germline loops: CDR1 SGHAT, CDR2 FQNNGV. DNA for the CDR3: TGTGCCAGTTCCCTCGGGGCCTATAATTCACCCCTCCACTTT. It is translated as CASSLGAYNSPLHF.

The chain uses TRBV2 and TRBJ1-5; tentative D call: TRBD1 (5 bases). The V end lost 8 bases, the J end lost 4 bases, and 9 bases lay between the germline ends. Germline CDR1 reads SNHLY; CDR2 reads FYNNEI. This CDR3 has 12 amino acids. CDR3: CASGQPNQPQHF. DNA for the CDR3: TGTGCCAGCGGACAACCGAATCAGCCCCAGCATTTT.

V and J are TRBV3-1 (or the pseudogene TRBV3-2) and TRBJ1-2; D gene ambiguous. CDR1 and CDR2 (germline): LGHDT, YNNKEL (reference sequence). This CDR3 contains 13 residues. V lost 4 bases, J lost 2 bases, and 8 bases lay in between. CDR3 sequence: CASSPGGNYGYTF. CDR3 nucleotides: TGTGCCAGCAGCCCGGGAGGGAACTATGGCTACACCTTC.

The chain combines TRBV7-3 with TRBJ2-3; 8 nucleotides agree with TRBD1. The CDR3 covers 16 residues. From germline, CDR1 is SGHTA and CDR2 FQGTGA. The V segment lost 2 bases and the J segment 3 bases; nucleotides outside the gene matches: 7. The CDR3 nucleotides are TGTGCCAGCAGCTTAGAACCGGGACAGGAGACAGATACGCAGTATTTT. Translating gives CASSLEPGQETDTQYF.

The V gene is TRBV2, the J gene TRBJ2-1; TRBD2 matches 11 bases. Trimming cost V 3 bases and J 1 base; bases outside gene matches: 2. The CDR3 runs to 16 residues. Germline V gene lookup returns CDR1 SNHLY and CDR2 FYNNEI. The CDR3, as DNA: TGTGCCAGCAGTGAGGGACTAGCGGATTCCTACAATGAGCAGTTCTTC. The encoded protein is CASSEGLADSYNEQFF.